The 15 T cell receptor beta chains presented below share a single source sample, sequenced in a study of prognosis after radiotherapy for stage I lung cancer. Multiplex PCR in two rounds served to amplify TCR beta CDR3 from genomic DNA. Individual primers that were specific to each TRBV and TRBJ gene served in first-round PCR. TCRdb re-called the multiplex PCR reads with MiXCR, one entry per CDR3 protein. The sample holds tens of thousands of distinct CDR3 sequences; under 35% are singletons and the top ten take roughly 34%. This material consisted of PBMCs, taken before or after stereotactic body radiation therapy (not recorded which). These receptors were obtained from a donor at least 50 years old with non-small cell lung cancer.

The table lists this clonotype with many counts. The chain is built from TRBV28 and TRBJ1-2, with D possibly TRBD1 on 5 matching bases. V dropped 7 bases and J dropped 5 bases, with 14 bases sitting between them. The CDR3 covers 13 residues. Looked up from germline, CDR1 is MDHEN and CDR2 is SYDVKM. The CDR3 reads CASIPGGDYGYTF. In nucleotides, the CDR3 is TGTGCCAGCATCCCGGGAGGGGATTATGGCTACACCTTC.

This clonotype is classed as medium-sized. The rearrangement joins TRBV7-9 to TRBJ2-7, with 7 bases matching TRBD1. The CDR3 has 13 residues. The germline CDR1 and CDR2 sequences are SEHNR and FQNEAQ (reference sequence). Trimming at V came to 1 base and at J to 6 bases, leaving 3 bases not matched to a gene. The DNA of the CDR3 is TGTGCCAGCAGCTTAGTCTCAGGGGGCGAGCAGTACTTC. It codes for CASSLVSGGEQYF.

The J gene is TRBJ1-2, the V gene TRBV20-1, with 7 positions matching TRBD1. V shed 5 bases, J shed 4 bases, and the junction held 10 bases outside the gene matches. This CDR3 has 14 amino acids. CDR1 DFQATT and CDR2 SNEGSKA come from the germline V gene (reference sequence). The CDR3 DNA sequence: TGCAGTGCTTACCTTACAGGGGAAGGCTATGGCTACACCTTC. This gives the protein CSAYLTGEGYGYTF.

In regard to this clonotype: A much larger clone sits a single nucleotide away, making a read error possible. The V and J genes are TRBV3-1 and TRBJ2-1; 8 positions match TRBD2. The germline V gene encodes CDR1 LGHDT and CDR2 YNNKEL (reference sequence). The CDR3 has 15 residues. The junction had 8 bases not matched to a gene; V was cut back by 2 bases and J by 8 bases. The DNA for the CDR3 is TGTGCCAGCAGCCAATACGGGACTAGAGGAGATGAGCAGTTCTTC. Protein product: CASSQYGTRGDEQFF.

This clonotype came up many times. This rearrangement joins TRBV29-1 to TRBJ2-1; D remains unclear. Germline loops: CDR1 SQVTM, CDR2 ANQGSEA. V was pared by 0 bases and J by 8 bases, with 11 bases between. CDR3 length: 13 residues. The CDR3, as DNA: TGCAGCGTTGAAGATCAAAACTGGGATGAGCAGTTCTTC. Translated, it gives CSVEDQNWDEQFF.

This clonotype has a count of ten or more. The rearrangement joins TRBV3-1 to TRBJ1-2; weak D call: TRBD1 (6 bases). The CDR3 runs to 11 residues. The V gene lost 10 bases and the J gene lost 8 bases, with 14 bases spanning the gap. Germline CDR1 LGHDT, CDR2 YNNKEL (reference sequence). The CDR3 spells CATVSRGGYTF. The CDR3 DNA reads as TGTGCCACCGTAAGCAGGGGAGGCTACACCTTC. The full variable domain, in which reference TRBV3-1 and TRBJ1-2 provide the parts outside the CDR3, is DTAVSQTPKYLVTQMGNDKSIKCEQNLGHDTMYWYKQDSKKFLKIMFSYNNKELIINETVPNRFSPKSPDKAHLNLHINSLELGDSAVYFCATVSRGGYTFGSGTRLTVV.

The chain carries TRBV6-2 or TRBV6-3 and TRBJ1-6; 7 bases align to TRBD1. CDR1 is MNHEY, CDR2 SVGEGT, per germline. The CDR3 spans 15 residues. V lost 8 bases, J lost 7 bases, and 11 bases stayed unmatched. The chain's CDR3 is CASRGIGGDNSPLHF. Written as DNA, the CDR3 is TGTGCCAGCCGAGGTATAGGGGGCGACAATTCACCCCTCCACTTT.

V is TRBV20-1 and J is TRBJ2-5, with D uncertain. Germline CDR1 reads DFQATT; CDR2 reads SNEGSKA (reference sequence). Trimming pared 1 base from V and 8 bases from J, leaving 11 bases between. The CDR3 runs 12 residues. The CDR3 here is CSARVPFGTQYF. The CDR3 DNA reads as TGCAGTGCTAGAGTGCCGTTTGGTACCCAGTACTTC.

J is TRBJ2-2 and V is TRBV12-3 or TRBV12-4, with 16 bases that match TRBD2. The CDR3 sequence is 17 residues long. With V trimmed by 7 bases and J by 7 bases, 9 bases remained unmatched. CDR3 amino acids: CASTPGTSGRADGELFF. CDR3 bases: TGTGCCAGCACCCCAGGGACTAGCGGGAGGGCCGACGGGGAGCTGTTTTTT.

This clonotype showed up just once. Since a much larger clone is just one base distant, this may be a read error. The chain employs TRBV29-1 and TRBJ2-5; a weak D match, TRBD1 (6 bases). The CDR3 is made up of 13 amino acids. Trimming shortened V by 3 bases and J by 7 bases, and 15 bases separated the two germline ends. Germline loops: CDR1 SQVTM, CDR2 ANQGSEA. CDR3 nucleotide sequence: TGCAGCGTTGAGGGACATTATCGGGCGACCCAGTACTTC. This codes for CSVEGHYRATQYF.

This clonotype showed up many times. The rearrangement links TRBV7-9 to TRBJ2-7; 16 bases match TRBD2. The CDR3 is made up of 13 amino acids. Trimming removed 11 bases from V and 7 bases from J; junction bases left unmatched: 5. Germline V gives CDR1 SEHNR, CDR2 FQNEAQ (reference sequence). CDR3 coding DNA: TGTGCCTGGGGACTAGCGGGAGGGTATGAGCAGTACTTC. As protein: CAWGLAGGYEQYF.

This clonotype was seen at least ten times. The DNA of the CDR3 is TGTGCCAGCAGCCCCCGGACTATTTTACAAGAGACCCAGTACTTC. This codes for CASSPRTILQETQYF. The V call is TRBV7-6, the J call TRBJ2-5; the D gene is possibly TRBD2 (6 bases). Trimming cost V 5 bases and J 2 bases, with 15 bases left between them. CDR1 is SGHVS and CDR2 is FNYEAQ in the germline V gene. This CDR3 region has 15 residues.

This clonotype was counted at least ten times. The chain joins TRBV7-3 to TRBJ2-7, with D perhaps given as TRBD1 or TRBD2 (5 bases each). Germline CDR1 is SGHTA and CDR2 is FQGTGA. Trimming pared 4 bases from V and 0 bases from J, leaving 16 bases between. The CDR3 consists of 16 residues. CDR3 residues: CASSSIRGKASYEQYF. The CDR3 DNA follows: TGTGCCAGCAGCTCCATCCGGGGCAAAGCCTCCTACGAGCAGTACTTC.

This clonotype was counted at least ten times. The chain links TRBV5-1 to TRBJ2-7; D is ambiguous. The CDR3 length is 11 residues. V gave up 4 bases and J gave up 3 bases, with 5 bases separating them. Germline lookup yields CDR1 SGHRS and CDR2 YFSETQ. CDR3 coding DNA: TGCGCCAGCAGCGGGATCTACGAGCAGTACTTC. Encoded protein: CASSGIYEQYF.

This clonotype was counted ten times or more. The CDR3 protein is CSAAGTSLIGELFF. CDR3 coding DNA: TGCAGTGCTGCGGGGACTAGTTTAATCGGGGAGCTGTTTTTT. This chain links TRBV20-1 with TRBJ2-2, with 8 bases that match TRBD2. CDR1 is DFQATT and CDR2 is SNEGSKA in the germline V gene (reference sequence). V was clipped by 5 bases and J by 7 bases; unmatched bases: 9. The CDR3 loop spans 14 amino acids.